These 30 T cell receptor beta chains share one sample of origin, sequenced in a study of blood T cells in healthy people across ages (dated by TCRdb to the mid-2010s). Library creation used 5' RACE. For sequencing, an Illumina HiSeq 2500 was employed. The second PCR ran for about 6 to 11 cycles and used a J-beta primer mix along with a sample-barcoded 5' primer. The public sequencing data were trimmed at Q25 with fastp and processed into clonotypes with MiXCR by TCRdb, which kept only in-frame beta chains. Rows are combined by CDR3 protein, so each entry shows the most common genes and DNA. The sample yields roughly 560,000 distinct CDR3 sequences; 24% were counted once. The top ten clones comprise approximately 8.7% of the sample. The same data also contributed to another study, on T cells of mothers and their children.

Specimen: blood. These receptors all come from a boy between 10 and 17 years old in good health.

This clonotype was counted between two and nine times. The V gene is TRBV20-1, the J gene TRBJ2-5, with TRBD1 matching 9 bases. Germline V gene lookup returns CDR1 DFQATT and CDR2 SNEGSKA (reference sequence). The length of the CDR3 is 16 residues. The V gene end was trimmed by 1 base and the J gene end by 5 bases; junction bases not matched to a gene: 11. CDR3 protein: CSARGTGTGSIETQYF. CDR3 nucleotides: TGCAGTGCTAGAGGGACCGGGACAGGGTCAATTGAGACCCAGTACTTC.

This clonotype was seen repeatedly, ten times or more. This rearrangement joins TRBV5-1 to TRBJ1-5; 8 bases align to TRBD1. The CDR3 contains 13 residues. Germline V gives CDR1 SGHRS, CDR2 YFSETQ. V was pared by 7 bases and J by 3 bases, with 3 bases of the junction left unmatched. This CDR3 reads CASGQGPNQPQHF. The CDR3 DNA reads TGCGCCAGCGGACAGGGCCCCAATCAGCCCCAGCATTTT.

A few counts support this clonotype. The chain couples TRBV19 to TRBJ2-4; TRBD1 aligns across 7 bases. This CDR3 spans 15 amino acids. Trimming took 4 bases from V and 0 from J; bases not matched to a gene: 3. Germline V gene data show CDR1 as LNHDA and CDR2 as SQIVND (reference sequence). CDR3 amino acids: CASSTGTVAKNIQYF. In DNA, the CDR3 is TGTGCCAGTAGTACCGGGACAGTAGCCAAAAACATTCAGTACTTC.

The rearrangement uses TRBV5-1 and TRBJ2-1; weak D call: TRBD1 (6 bases). The V end lost 4 bases, the J end lost 0 bases, and 14 bases lay between the germline ends. The CDR3 has 16 residues. CDR1 and CDR2 (germline): SGHRS, YFSETQ. The CDR3: CASSLRDIGSYNEQFF. The CDR3 nucleotides read TGCGCCAGCAGCCTACGGGACATAGGCTCCTACAATGAGCAGTTCTTC.

V gene TRBV5-6 combines with J gene TRBJ2-2; D is ambiguous. The germline V gene encodes CDR1 SGHDT and CDR2 YYEEEE. V was shortened by 0 bases and J by 6 bases, with 6 bases between the two germline ends. This CDR3 is 13 amino acids long. For the CDR3, the DNA is TGTGCCAGCAGCTTGGTGGCCTCCGGGGAGCTGTTTTTT. Its protein product is CASSLVASGELFF.

The chain carries TRBV5-1 and TRBJ2-7; TRBD2 matches 14 bases. The J call is uncertain, as TRBJ2-1 better fits the DNA end. This CDR3 has 22 amino acids. Germline V gene sequence: CDR1 SGHRS, CDR2 YFSETQ. CDR3 residues: CASSLVQGLAGVENLAHNEQFF. The CDR3 DNA follows: TGCGCCAGCAGCTTGGTCCAGGGACTAGCGGGAGTTGAGAATCTCGCTCACAATGAGCAGTTCTTC.

This clonotype has more than one count but fewer than ten. The V call is TRBV2, the J call TRBJ1-6; TRBD1 matches at 8 bases. The J segment lost 9 bases and the V segment lost 10 bases, leaving 8 bases of the junction unmatched. The CDR3 length is 13 residues. Germline CDR1 SNHLY, CDR2 FYNNEI. CDR3 region: CAISGGAISPLHF. The CDR3, as DNA: TGTGCCATCTCAGGGGGCGCAATTTCACCCCTCCACTTT.

This clonotype was counted between two and nine times. The V and J genes are TRBV20-1 and TRBJ2-1, with 8 bases identical to TRBD2. The ends lost 5 bases at V and 0 bases at J; junction bases unmatched: 9. Germline loops: CDR1 DFQATT, CDR2 SNEGSKA (reference sequence). This CDR3 has 16 residues. CDR3 loop: CSAAGTRGTSYNEQFF. Written as DNA, the CDR3 is TGCAGTGCTGCCGGGACTAGGGGGACCTCCTACAATGAGCAGTTCTTC.

This clonotype was recorded a few times. This chain uses TRBV20-1 with TRBJ2-1, with TRBD2 identical over 8 bases. After removal of 6 bases from V and 8 bases from J, the junction contained 6 bases not matched to a gene. Germline CDR1 reads DFQATT; CDR2 reads SNEGSKA (reference sequence). This CDR3 has 12 residues. The CDR3 loop is CSATSVVDEQFF. In nucleotides, the CDR3 is TGCAGTGCGACTAGCGTGGTGGATGAGCAGTTCTTC.

This clonotype was found a few times. The CDR3 spells CASGRGQYQETQYF. The DNA for the CDR3 is TGCGCCAGCGGCAGGGGACAGTACCAAGAGACCCAGTACTTC. The chain employs TRBV4-1 and TRBJ2-5, with TRBD1 identical over 7 bases. Losses at the gene ends were 8 bases for V and 0 bases for J; bases not matched to a gene: 6. The CDR3 covers 14 residues. Germline-derived CDR1 and CDR2 are MGHRA and YSYEKL.

This clonotype showed up just a few times. The gene calls are TRBV7-3 and TRBJ2-3; the match to TRBD2 covers 9 bases. CDR1 and CDR2 from the germline V gene are SGHTA and FQGTGA. Trimming at V came to 5 bases and at J to 6 bases, leaving 12 bases not matched to a gene. There are 16 residues in the CDR3. CDR3 sequence: CASSPQSSGRWDTQYF. In DNA, the CDR3 is TGTGCCAGCAGCCCCCAATCCAGCGGGAGGTGGGATACGCAGTATTTT. Drawing the rest from reference TRBV7-3 and TRBJ2-3, the complete variable domain is GAGVSQTPSNKVTEKGKYVELRCDPISGHTALYWYRQSLGQGPEFLIYFQGTGAADDSGLPNDRFFAVRPEGSVSTLKIQRTERGDSAVYLCASSPQSSGRWDTQYFGPGTRLTVL.

The chain combines TRBV6-6 with TRBJ2-5, with D unclear. There are 13 residues in the CDR3. Deletions cut 3 bases from V and 5 bases from J, with 10 bases between. Germline V gene lookup returns CDR1 MNHNY and CDR2 SVGAGI (reference sequence). Here the CDR3 DNA reads TGTGCCAGCAGTTATAATGCTGTGGAGACCCAGTACTTC. Its translation is CASSYNAVETQYF.

This clonotype was seen only a few times. Relative to the germline gene, one junction end is altered; a read error may explain this. The chain recombines TRBV5-1 with TRBJ2-1; D perhaps matches TRBD2 (7 bases). Germline V CDR1 and CDR2: SGHRS, YFSETQ. The CDR3 contains 15 residues. In DNA form, the CDR3 reads TGCACCAGCAGCTTGGGTGGCGGGGGCTTAAATGAGCAGTTCTTC. Amino acids: CTSSLGGGGLNEQFF.

This chain joins TRBV10-2 and TRBJ1-2; tentatively, D is TRBD1 (5 bases). Germline V CDR1 and CDR2: WSHSY, SAAADI. The CDR3 loop spans 15 amino acids. Deletions cut 4 bases from V and 3 bases from J, with 15 bases between. CDR3 in amino acids: CASSGLPRGDYGYTF. The CDR3 coding sequence is TGCGCCAGCAGTGGTCTCCCTCGGGGCGACTATGGCTACACCTTC.

The gene calls are TRBV4-1 and TRBJ1-4, with D perhaps matching TRBD1 (6 bases). The CDR3 length is 17 residues. The V gene's germline CDR1 is MGHRA and CDR2 YSYEKL. V gave up 0 bases and J gave up 3 bases, with 14 bases separating them. Here the CDR3 reads CASSQELGAQANEKLFF. Written as DNA, the CDR3 is TGCGCCAGCAGCCAAGAGCTGGGGGCTCAAGCTAATGAAAAACTGTTTTTT.

This clonotype was picked up a small number of times. The chain combines TRBV7-9 with TRBJ2-2, with a possible D match to TRBD1 (6 bases). V dropped 5 bases and J dropped 1 base, with 17 bases sitting between them. The CDR3 is made up of 17 amino acids. The germline V gene encodes CDR1 SEHNR and CDR2 FQNEAQ (reference sequence). The CDR3 protein is CASSPTFGQKNTGELFF. The CDR3 DNA follows: TGTGCCAGCAGCCCAACATTCGGACAGAAGAACACCGGGGAGCTGTTTTTT.

This clonotype was detected only a few times. The CDR3 DNA follows: TGCGCCAGCAGCTTGGCAGCATCAGGGGGCGCTGGCCAAGAGACCCAGTACTTC. It specifies CASSLAASGGAGQETQYF. The chain has TRBV5-1 and TRBJ2-5; 8 bases fit TRBD1. This CDR3 region has 18 residues. The junction had 11 bases not matched to a gene; V was cut back by 0 bases and J by 1 base. In germline, CDR1 is SGHRS, CDR2 YFSETQ.

This chain uses TRBV10-3 with TRBJ2-1, with D maybe TRBD1 (6 bases). CDR3 length: 14 amino acids. The germline CDR1 and CDR2 sequences are ENHRY and SYGVKD. The ends were cut back, 5 bases at V and 0 bases at J, with 8 bases in the middle. CDR3 residues: CAISNRDSYNEQFF. In DNA, the CDR3 is TGTGCCATCAGTAACAGGGACTCCTACAATGAGCAGTTCTTC.

This clonotype was seen a few times. The chain has TRBV12-3 or TRBV12-4 and TRBJ2-5; D remains unclear. The CDR3 is made up of 18 amino acids. V was shortened by 3 bases and J by 7 bases, with 27 bases between the two germline ends. CDR3 DNA: TGTGCCAGCAGTTTTGCCCCCTCCACCGATTCCCCGGACGGGACCCAGTACTTC. Amino acid sequence: CASSFAPSTDSPDGTQYF.

This clonotype was picked up a small number of times. The rearrangement joins TRBV28 to TRBJ1-2, with D unresolved. Trimming removed 6 bases from V and 7 bases from J, with 9 bases in between. The CDR3 covers 11 residues. The V gene's germline CDR1 is MDHEN and CDR2 SYDVKM. The CDR3 DNA sequence: TGTGCCAGCAGCCGGGCCATTGGCTACACCTTC. Translated: CASSRAIGYTF.

The CDR3 reads CSARDPGRRTDTQYF. The CDR3 DNA is TGCAGTGCTAGAGATCCTGGCAGACGCACAGATACGCAGTATTTT. This chain uses TRBV20-1 with TRBJ2-3; D not certain. Trimming shortened V by 0 bases and J by 1 base, and 11 bases separated the two germline ends. Germline loops: CDR1 DFQATT, CDR2 SNEGSKA (reference sequence). The CDR3 has 15 amino acids.

V usage is TRBV20-1 and J usage is TRBJ1-4; 7 bases agree with TRBD1. V lost 5 bases to trimming and J lost 5 bases; unmatched junction nucleotides: 8. This CDR3 comprises 14 residues. Germline V gene lookup returns CDR1 DFQATT and CDR2 SNEGSKA (reference sequence). The CDR3 region is CSAADRARNEKLFF. The CDR3 coding sequence is TGCAGTGCTGCCGACAGGGCCAGGAATGAAAAACTGTTTTTT.

This rearrangement joins TRBV7-2 to TRBJ2-5, with 7 positions matching TRBD2. The better agreement between TRBJ2-1 and the DNA end casts doubt on the J call. The germline gives CDR1 SGHTA, CDR2 FQGNSA. The CDR3 has 13 residues. CDR3 in amino acids: CASSLAGLNEQFF. The CDR3 DNA sequence: TGTGCCAGCAGCTTAGCGGGACTAAATGAGCAGTTCTTC.

This clonotype was recorded a few times. The rearrangement uses TRBV18 and TRBJ2-1, with D perhaps TRBD2 (5 bases). Looked up from germline, CDR1 is KGHSH and CDR2 is LQKENI. The V end lost 4 bases, the J end lost 15 bases, and 13 bases lay between the germline ends. The CDR3 length is 11 residues. CDR3 protein: CASSQELGRFF. The CDR3 DNA reads TGTGCCAGCTCACAAGAACTAGGGAGGTTCTTC.

The chain has TRBV19 and TRBJ1-1, with unresolved D. CDR1 is LNHDA and CDR2 is SQIVND in the germline V gene (reference sequence). This CDR3 has 15 amino acids. The V gene lost 4 bases and the J gene lost 1 base, with 13 bases spanning the gap. The CDR3 region is CASSKHPGENTEAFF. The DNA for the CDR3 is TGTGCCAGTAGTAAACATCCTGGGGAGAACACTGAAGCTTTCTTT.

The CDR3 DNA is TGTGCCAGCAGCTTCCGTTCCCTGAACACTGAAGCTTTCTTT. Its protein is CASSFRSLNTEAFF. V and J are TRBV7-2 and TRBJ1-1; D gene unclear. CDR1 and CDR2 from the germline V gene are SGHTA and FQGNSA. V was cut by 3 bases and J by 0 bases, with 8 bases left in between. This CDR3 contains 14 residues.

V gene TRBV7-6 combines with J gene TRBJ2-2; D is unresolved. The germline gives CDR1 SGHVS, CDR2 FNYEAQ. The CDR3 is 16 residues long. Trimming took off 5 bases at V and 4 bases at J, with 17 bases between the two ends. The DNA of the CDR3 is TGTGCCAGCAGCCCTTTAGGACCCGATGGCACCGGGGAGCTGTTTTTT. It specifies CASSPLGPDGTGELFF.

This rearrangement joins TRBV4-1 to TRBJ1-2; 10 bases line up with TRBD1. V shed 6 bases and J 4 bases; nucleotides not matched to a gene: 11. The CDR3 length is 16 residues. The V gene's germline CDR1 is MGHRA and CDR2 YSYEKL. For the CDR3, the DNA is TGCGCCAGCAGACCCGGGACAGGGGCGGGTGTCTATGGCTACACCTTC. This gives the protein CASRPGTGAGVYGYTF.

This clonotype was recorded a few times. This chain uses TRBV6-2 or TRBV6-3 with TRBJ2-2; tentatively, D is TRBD1 (6 bases). V was pared by 2 bases and J by 4 bases, with 14 bases between. Looked up from germline, CDR1 is MNHEY and CDR2 is SVGEGT. CDR3 length: 16 residues. The CDR3 DNA reads as TGTGCCAGCAGTTACGGAATAGGGGGTAGCACCGGGGAGCTGTTTTTT. It specifies CASSYGIGGSTGELFF.

The V call is TRBV10-3, the J call TRBJ2-4; 8 nucleotides line up with TRBD2. The CDR3 extends over 14 amino acids. Germline V CDR1 and CDR2: ENHRY, SYGVKD. V trimming: 5 bases; J trimming: 5 bases; junction bases outside the gene matches: 5. The CDR3 reads CAISPAGGENIQYF. CDR3 DNA: TGTGCCATCAGTCCTGCCGGGGGGGAAAACATTCAGTACTTC.